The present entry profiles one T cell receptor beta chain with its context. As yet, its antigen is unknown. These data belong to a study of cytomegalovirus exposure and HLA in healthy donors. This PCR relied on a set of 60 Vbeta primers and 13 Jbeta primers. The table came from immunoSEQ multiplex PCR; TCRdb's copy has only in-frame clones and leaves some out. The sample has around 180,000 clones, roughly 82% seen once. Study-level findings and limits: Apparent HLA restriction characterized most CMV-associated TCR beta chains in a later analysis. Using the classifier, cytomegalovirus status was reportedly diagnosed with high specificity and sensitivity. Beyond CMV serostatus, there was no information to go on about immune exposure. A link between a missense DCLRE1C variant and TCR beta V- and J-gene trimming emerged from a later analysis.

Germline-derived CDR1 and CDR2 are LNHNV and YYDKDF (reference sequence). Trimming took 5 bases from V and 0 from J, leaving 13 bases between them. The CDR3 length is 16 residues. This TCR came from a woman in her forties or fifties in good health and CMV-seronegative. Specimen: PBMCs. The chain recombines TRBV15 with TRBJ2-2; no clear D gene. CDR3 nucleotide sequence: TGTGCCACCAGCCCCACAGCAACGACGAACACCGGGGAGCTGTTTTTT. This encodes CATSPTATTNTGELFF. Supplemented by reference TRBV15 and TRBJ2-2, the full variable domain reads DAMVIQNPRYQVTQFGKPVTLSCSQTLNHNVMYWYQQKSSQAPKLLFHYYDKDFNNEADTPDNFQSRRPNTSFCFLDIRSPGLGDTAMYLCATSPTATTNTGELFFGEGSRLTVL.